Following are 3 T cell receptor beta chains from one sample sequenced in a study of T cell clones after liver transplantation. This table comes from immunoSEQ multiplex PCR, and its TCRdb copy is limited to in-frame clones, with some not included. The sample records roughly 74,000 clones, 75% to 90% being singletons. The sequenced sample was CD4+ T cells from blood, obtained before liver transplant. These receptors all stem from a human donor who received a liver transplant.

The V and J genes are TRBV6-1 and TRBJ2-7; 7 nucleotides line up with TRBD1. CDR1 is MNHNS, CDR2 SASEGT, per germline. The CDR3 totals 11 residues. V was clipped by 8 bases and J by 7 bases; unmatched bases: 5. This CDR3 reads CASLRTGEQYF. DNA for the CDR3: TGTGCCAGCTTAAGGACAGGAGAGCAGTACTTC.

This clone appeared a few times. The rearrangement joins TRBV2 to TRBJ1-2; D unresolved. Germline-derived CDR1 and CDR2 are SNHLY and FYNNEI. V shed 6 bases and J shed 4 bases, with 12 bases lying between them. CDR3 length equals 13 residues. CDR3 residues: CASSDTSGYGYTF. CDR3 nucleotide sequence: TGTGCCAGCAGCGACACAAGCGGCTATGGCTACACCTTC. Filled out from reference TRBV2 and TRBJ1-2, the complete variable domain reads EPEVTQTPSHQVTQMGQEVILRCVPISNHLYFYWYRQILGQKVEFLVSFYNNEISEKSEIFDDQFSVERPDGSNFTLKIRSTKLEDSAMYFCASSDTSGYGYTFGSGTRLTVV.

By its share, this clone is medium-sized. The gene calls are TRBV28 and TRBJ1-3, with D tentatively TRBD1 (6 bases). Germline V gene lookup returns CDR1 MDHEN and CDR2 SYDVKM. The germline V and J ends were trimmed by 5 bases and 5 bases, with 19 bases remaining between them. The CDR3 spans 16 residues. The CDR3 here is CASSPIQGSGRNTIYF. CDR3 nucleotides: TGTGCCAGCAGTCCGATACAGGGTAGTGGGAGAAACACCATATATTTT.